This TCR beta chain was profiled in a study of T cell responses to AZD1222 COVID-19 vaccine (dated by TCRdb to the early 2020s). For the wider study: A total of 230 or so trial participants underwent TCR sequencing, of whom 207 received two doses of AZD1222 and around 25 received two doses of the MenACWY control vaccine. Trial participants were enrolled by age into 18-55, 56-69 and 70-plus year subgroups, with about 150, 28 and 57 TCR-sequenced participants respectively.

The CDR3 regions of human TCRbeta chains were analyzed by immunosequencing. From the authors' description of their analysis: Repertoire TCRs were matched against a reference library of SARS-CoV-2-specific TCRs generated with the MIRA antigen-specificity platform. Breadth was defined as the fraction of unique TCRs that were SARS-CoV-2-associated, and depth was defined as the fraction of total T cells that were SARS-CoV-2-associated. Using the MIRA data, every spike-specific TCR was mapped to the spike region that the TCR reacted to and assigned to either a CD4 or a CD8 class. Log10-transformed breadth and depth values were compared by one-way ANOVA with Sidak's multiple comparisons tests. Not all clones reach the TCRdb copy of this immuneACCESS table, which keeps in-frame sequences only. Checked studies attribute under half of the gap to unresolved V genes and leave the rest unexplained. V and J calls and clone size come straight from that table; D and trimming were deduced from the DNA. The sample includes just over 150,000 clones, with 90% observed a single time. The ten most abundant clones make up approximately 1.5% of the sample.

Points on this clone: Its specific antigen is unknown. No clone much larger than this one lies a single base away; base qualities are absent.

Per the publication, the time point label means: about 28 days (+/-7) after the second vaccine dose. AZD1222 recipients with second doses at about 4 weeks or about 12 weeks were pooled, because spike-specific TCR depth and breadth did not differ between schedules. Vaccinee samples came from UK trials COV001 and COV002, including a single-blind randomized controlled phase 2/3 trial of AZD1222 (ChAdOx1 nCoV-19) in healthy adults. For TCRbeta chain sequencing, PBMC samples were collected from trial participants at day 0 and at day 28 after the second dose. Via the germline V gene (reference sequence), CDR1 is MNHEY and CDR2 SMNVEV. The CDR3 holds 14 amino acids from the cysteine to the phenylalanine. Solely the CDR3 DNA is kept, with 42 bases framed from the first base. V loses 6 bases at its end and J loses 8 bases; junction bases beyond the gene matches: 6. What the research found in general, with its limitations: Participants were mostly white British, with more females than males. The authors suggested clonal diversity may have been underestimated. No day 14 peak-response samples were available, so repertoires were characterized only after the peak T cell response. Conclusions about previously exposed vaccinees were limited because only a handful of AZD1222 recipients were SARS-CoV-2 seropositive at baseline. Vaccine-associated CD4 TCRs spanned the whole spike protein, with dominant responses in regions 160-218 and 743-854. Reportedly, almost half of the unique spike-specific TCRs recognized epitopes lying outside the regions that are mutated in the B.1.351 and B.1.1.7 variants. In the small 56-69-year group, the increase in depth fell short of significance, most likely because of low power. A significant rise in spike-specific TCR breadth and depth was observed after two AZD1222 doses relative to day 0 and relative to MenACWY recipients.

The starting material was peripheral blood, obtained 28 days after the second AZD1222 dose. This TCR was sampled from an adult who received the AZD1222 COVID-19 vaccine. The chain was built from TRBV27 and TRBJ1-4; 10 bases in the middle match TRBD1. CDR3 sequence: CASSWTGGLEKLFF. The DNA reads as follows: TGTGCCAGCAGCTGGACAGGGGGTTTAGAAAAACTGTTTTTT.